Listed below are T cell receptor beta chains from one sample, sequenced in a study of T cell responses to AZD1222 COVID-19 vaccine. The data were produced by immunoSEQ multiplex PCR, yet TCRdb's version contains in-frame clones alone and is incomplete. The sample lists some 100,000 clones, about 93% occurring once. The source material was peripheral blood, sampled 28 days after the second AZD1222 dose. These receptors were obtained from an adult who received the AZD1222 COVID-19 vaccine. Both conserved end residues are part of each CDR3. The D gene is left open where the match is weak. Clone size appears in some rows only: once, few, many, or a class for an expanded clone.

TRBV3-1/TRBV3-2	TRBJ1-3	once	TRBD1	CASSSAGGARNTIYF	TGTGCCAGCAGTTCTGCAGGGGGCGCTAGAAACACCATATATTTT
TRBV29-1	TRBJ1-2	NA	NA	CSVEEVAYGYTF	TGCAGCGTTGAGGAGGTGGCCTATGGCTACACCTTC
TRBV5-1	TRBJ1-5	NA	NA	CASSLGGSAPNQPQHF	TGCGCCAGCAGCTTGGGAGGCAGCGCCCCCAATCAGCCCCAGCATTTT
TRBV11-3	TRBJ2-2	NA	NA	CASSWVNVNTGELFF	TGTGCCAGCAGCTGGGTCAACGTGAACACCGGGGAGCTGTTTTTT
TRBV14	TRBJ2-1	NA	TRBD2	CASSQDPALERGPYNEQFF	TGTGCCAGCAGCCAAGATCCCGCCCTTGAGCGGGGTCCCTACAATGAGCAGTTCTTC
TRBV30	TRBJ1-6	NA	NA	CAWSAYNSPLHF	TGTGCCTGGAGTGCTTATAATTCACCCCTCCACTTT
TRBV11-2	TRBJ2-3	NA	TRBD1	CASSSRTGPRGDTQYF	TGTGCCAGCAGCTCCCGGACAGGTCCCCGGGGTGATACGCAGTATTTT
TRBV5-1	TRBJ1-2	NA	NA	CASSLPGVDYGYTF	TGCGCCAGCAGCCTCCCGGGGGTGGACTATGGCTACACCTTC
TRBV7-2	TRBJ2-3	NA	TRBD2	CASSLEIAGGTDTQYF	TGTGCCAGCAGCTTAGAAATAGCGGGGGGGACAGATACGCAGTATTTT
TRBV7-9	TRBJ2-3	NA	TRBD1	CASSPGTGGILDTQYF	TGTGCCAGCAGCCCCGGGACAGGGGGCATTTTAGATACGCAGTATTTT
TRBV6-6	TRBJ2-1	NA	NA	CASSYSDSRNEQFF	TGTGCCAGCAGTTACTCTGACTCAAGGAATGAGCAGTTCTTC
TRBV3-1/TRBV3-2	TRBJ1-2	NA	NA	CASSQETEANYGYTF	TGTGCCAGCAGCCAAGAGACAGAAGCTAACTATGGCTACACCTTC
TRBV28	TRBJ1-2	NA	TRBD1	CASSLYGTDYGYTF	TGTGCCAGCAGTTTATATGGGACAGACTATGGCTACACCTTC
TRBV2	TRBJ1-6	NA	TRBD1	CASSPGQGSPLHF	TGTGCCAGCAGTCCCGGACAGGGTTCACCCCTCCACTTT
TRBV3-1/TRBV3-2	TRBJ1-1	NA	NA	CASSQPQGGQTEAFF	TGTGCCAGCAGCCAACCACAGGGAGGTCAGACTGAAGCTTTCTTT
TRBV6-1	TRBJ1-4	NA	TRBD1	CASSDAGQAEEKLFF	TGTGCCAGCAGTGACGCAGGACAGGCTGAGGAAAAACTGTTTTTT
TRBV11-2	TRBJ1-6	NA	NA	CASSLGPVSGSPLHF	TGTGCCAGCAGCTTAGGTCCGGTGTCTGGGTCACCCCTCCACTTT
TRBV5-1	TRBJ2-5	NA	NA	CASSLEGRRETQYF	TGCGCCAGCAGCTTGGAGGGCCGGCGCGAGACCCAGTACTTC
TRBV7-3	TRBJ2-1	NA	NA	CASSPGPLWDEQFF	TGTGCCAGCAGCCCCGGACCCCTCTGGGATGAGCAGTTCTTC
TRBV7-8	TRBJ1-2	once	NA	CASSPQMDGYTF	TGTGCCAGCAGCCCCCAAATGGATGGCTACACCTTC
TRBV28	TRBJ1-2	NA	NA	CASSLWGGYTF	TGTGCCAGCAGCCTTTGGGGTGGCTACACCTTC
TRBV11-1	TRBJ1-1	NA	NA	CASSFGRGFPEAFF	TGTGCCAGCAGCTTCGGCAGGGGTTTCCCTGAAGCTTTCTTT
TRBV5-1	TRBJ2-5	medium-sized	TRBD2	CASRTGLAGEGETQYF	TGCGCCAGCAGAACGGGACTAGCGGGGGAGGGAGAGACCCAGTACTTC
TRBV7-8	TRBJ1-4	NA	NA	CASSLLDGTNEKLFF	TGTGCCAGCAGCTTACTCGACGGAACTAATGAAAAACTGTTTTTT
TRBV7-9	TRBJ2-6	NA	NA	CASSITPDIYSGANVLTF	TGTGCCAGCAGCATAACCCCCGATATTTACTCTGGGGCCAACGTCCTGACTTTC
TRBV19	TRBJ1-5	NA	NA	CASSIDRVGNQPQHF	TGTGCCAGTAGTATAGACAGGGTGGGCAATCAGCCCCAGCATTTT
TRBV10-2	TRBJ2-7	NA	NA	CASSESTWVEQYF	TGCGCCAGCAGTGAGTCGACGTGGGTCGAGCAGTACTTC
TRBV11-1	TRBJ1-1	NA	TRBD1	CASSPGTGSGTEAFF	TGTGCCAGCAGTCCCGGGACAGGGAGTGGCACTGAAGCTTTCTTT
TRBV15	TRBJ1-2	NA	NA	CATQPRPANYGYTF	TGTGCCACACAACCTCGACCAGCTAACTATGGCTACACCTTC
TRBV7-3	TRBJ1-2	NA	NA	CASREGSGGYTF	TGTGCCAGCAGAGAGGGTTCGGGTGGCTACACCTTC
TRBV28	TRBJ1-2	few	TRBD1	CASSAGGLYGYTF	TGTGCCAGCAGCGCAGGGGGCCTCTATGGCTACACCTTC
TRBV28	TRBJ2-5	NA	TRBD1	CASSTGTGPVTQYF	TGTGCCAGCAGTACCGGGACAGGGCCGGTGACCCAGTACTTC
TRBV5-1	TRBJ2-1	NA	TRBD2	CASSFSGGAYNEQFF	TGCGCCAGCAGCTTTAGCGGGGGGGCCTACAATGAGCAGTTCTTC
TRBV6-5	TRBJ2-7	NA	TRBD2	CASSWSGGDYEQYF	TGTGCCAGCAGTTGGTCTGGGGGGGATTACGAGCAGTACTTC
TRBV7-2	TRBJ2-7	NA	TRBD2	CASSKSGGNSYEQYF	TGTGCCAGCAGCAAGAGCGGGGGGAACTCCTACGAGCAGTACTTC
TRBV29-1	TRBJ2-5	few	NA	CSVEGSVLHQETQYF	TGCAGCGTTGAGGGTAGTGTCCTCCACCAAGAGACCCAGTACTTC
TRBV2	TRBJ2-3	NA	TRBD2	CASSSGGATDTQYF	TGTGCCAGCAGTAGCGGGGGGGCCACAGATACGCAGTATTTT
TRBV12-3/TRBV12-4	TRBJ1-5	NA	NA	CASSFHSNQPQHF	TGTGCCAGCAGTTTCCATAGCAATCAGCCCCAGCATTTT